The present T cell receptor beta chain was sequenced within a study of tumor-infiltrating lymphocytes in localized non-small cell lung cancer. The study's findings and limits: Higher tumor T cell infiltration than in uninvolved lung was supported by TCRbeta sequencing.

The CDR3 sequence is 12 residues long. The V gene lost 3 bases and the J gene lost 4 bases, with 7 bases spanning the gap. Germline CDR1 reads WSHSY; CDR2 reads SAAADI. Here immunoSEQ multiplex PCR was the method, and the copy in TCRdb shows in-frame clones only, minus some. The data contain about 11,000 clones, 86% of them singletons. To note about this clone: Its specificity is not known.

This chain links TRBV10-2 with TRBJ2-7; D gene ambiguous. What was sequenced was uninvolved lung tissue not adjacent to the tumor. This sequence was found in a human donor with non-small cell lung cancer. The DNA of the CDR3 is TGCGCCAGCAGTGATCTCGCGTACGAGCAGTACTTC. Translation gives CASSDLAYEQYF.